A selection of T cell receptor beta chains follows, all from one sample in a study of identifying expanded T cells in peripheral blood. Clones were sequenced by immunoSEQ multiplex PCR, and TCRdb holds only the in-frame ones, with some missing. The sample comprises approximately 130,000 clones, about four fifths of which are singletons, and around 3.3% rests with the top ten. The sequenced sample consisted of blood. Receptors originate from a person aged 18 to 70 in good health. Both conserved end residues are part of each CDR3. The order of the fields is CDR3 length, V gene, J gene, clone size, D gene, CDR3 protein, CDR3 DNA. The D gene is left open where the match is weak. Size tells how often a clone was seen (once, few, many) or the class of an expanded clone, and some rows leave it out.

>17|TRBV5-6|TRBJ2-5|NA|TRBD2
CASSSPGGGPIQETQYF
TGTGCCAGCAGCTCCCCCGGGGGGGGGCCCATCCAAGAGACCCAGTACTTC
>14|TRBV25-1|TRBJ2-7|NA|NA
CASSEWAGEYEQYF
TGTGCCAGCAGTGAATGGGCAGGGGAATACGAGCAGTACTTC
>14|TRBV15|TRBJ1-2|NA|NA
CATSRELVDYGYTF
TGTGCCACCAGCAGAGAGTTAGTGGACTATGGCTACACCTTC
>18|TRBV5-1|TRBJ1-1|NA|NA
CASSLAGGHLLRGTEAFF
TGCGCCAGCAGCTTGGCCGGGGGACACCTACTCCGGGGCACTGAAGCTTTCTTT
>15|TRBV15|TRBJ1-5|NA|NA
CATSRDQGQNQPQHF
TGTGCCACCAGCAGGGACCAGGGCCAAAATCAGCCCCAGCATTTT
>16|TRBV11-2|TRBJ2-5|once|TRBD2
CASSLVSGLGVETQYF
TGTGCCAGCAGCTTAGTCTCCGGACTAGGAGTGGAGACCCAGTACTTC
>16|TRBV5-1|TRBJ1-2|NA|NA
CASSLALGPGLYGYTF
TGCGCCAGCAGCTTGGCCTTAGGGCCAGGGCTATATGGCTACACCTTC
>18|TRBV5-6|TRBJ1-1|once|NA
CASSLSPPPERSNTEAFF
TGTGCCAGCAGCTTGAGTCCCCCCCCTGAAAGGTCGAACACTGAAGCTTTCTTT
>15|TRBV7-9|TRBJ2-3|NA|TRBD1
CASSFDRTGSDTQYF
TGTGCCAGCAGCTTCGATCGGACAGGGTCTGATACGCAGTATTTT
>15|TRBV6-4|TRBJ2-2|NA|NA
CASSSTNGDTGELFF
TGTGCCAGCAGTTCCACGAATGGGGACACCGGGGAGCTGTTTTTT
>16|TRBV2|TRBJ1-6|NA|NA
CASSEGNTGYNSPLHF
TGTGCCAGCAGTGAAGGCAATACGGGCTATAATTCACCCCTCCACTTT
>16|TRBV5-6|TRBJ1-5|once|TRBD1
CASSLGDRGSNQPQHF
TGTGCCAGCAGCTTGGGCGACAGGGGTAGTAATCAGCCCCAGCATTTT
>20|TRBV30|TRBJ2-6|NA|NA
CAWNGGQGFISLVGANVLTF
TGTGCCTGGAACGGGGGGCAGGGTTTTATATCTTTGGTTGGGGCCAACGTCCTGACTTTC
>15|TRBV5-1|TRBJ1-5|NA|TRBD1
CASSPEGGIGQPQHF
TGCGCCAGCAGCCCGGAAGGGGGCATAGGGCAGCCCCAGCATTTT
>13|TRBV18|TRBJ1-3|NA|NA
CASSPTSGNTIYF
TGTGCCAGCTCACCAACCTCTGGAAACACCATATATTTT
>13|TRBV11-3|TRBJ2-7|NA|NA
CASSLNRANEQYF
TGTGCCAGCAGCTTAAATAGGGCCAACGAGCAGTACTTC
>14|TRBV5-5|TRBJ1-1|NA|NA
CASSWTEENTEAFF
TGTGCCAGCAGTTGGACCGAGGAGAACACTGAAGCTTTCTTT
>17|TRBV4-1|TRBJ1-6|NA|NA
CASSQGVQLRTNSPLHF
TGCGCCAGCAGCCAAGGAGTCCAGCTAAGGACGAATTCACCCCTCCACTTT
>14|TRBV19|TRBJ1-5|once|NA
CASSRGQRDQPQHF
TGTGCCAGTAGTCGAGGACAGCGAGATCAGCCCCAGCATTTT
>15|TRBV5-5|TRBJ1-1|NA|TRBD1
CASSSRGPMNTEAFF
TGTGCCAGCTCCTCAAGGGGGCCGATGAACACTGAAGCTTTCTTT
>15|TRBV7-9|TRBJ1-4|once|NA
CASSASGKWSEKLFF
TGTGCCAGCAGCGCGTCAGGGAAATGGAGTGAAAAACTGTTTTTT
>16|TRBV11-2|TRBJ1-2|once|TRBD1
CASSLSGTALSYGYTF
TGTGCCAGCAGCTTGTCCGGGACAGCGCTGAGCTATGGCTACACCTTC
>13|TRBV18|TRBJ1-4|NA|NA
CASGRGSDEKLFF
TGTGCCAGCGGAAGAGGATCGGATGAAAAACTGTTTTTT
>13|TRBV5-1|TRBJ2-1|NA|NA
CASQDRSYNEQFF
TGCGCCAGCCAAGACAGATCCTACAATGAGCAGTTCTTC
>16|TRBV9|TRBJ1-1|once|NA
CASSVAQGVYPPEAFF
TGTGCCAGCAGCGTAGCACAGGGCGTATACCCACCTGAAGCTTTCTTT
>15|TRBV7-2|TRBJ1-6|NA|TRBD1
CASSLGQGSYSPLHF
TGTGCCAGCAGCCTTGGACAGGGGTCGTATTCACCCCTCCACTTT
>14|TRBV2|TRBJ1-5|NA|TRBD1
CASSDDRGRVPQHF
TGTGCCAGCAGTGATGACAGGGGGCGAGTGCCCCAGCATTTT
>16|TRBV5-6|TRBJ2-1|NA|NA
CASSLELRRSYNEQFF
TGTGCCAGCAGCTTGGAACTGCGGCGCTCCTACAATGAGCAGTTCTTC
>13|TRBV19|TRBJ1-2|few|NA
CASSRGGFYGYTF
TGTGCCAGTAGTAGGGGAGGGTTCTATGGCTACACCTTC
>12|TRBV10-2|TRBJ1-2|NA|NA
CASKDTNYGYTF
TGCGCCAGCAAGGACACTAACTATGGCTACACCTTC
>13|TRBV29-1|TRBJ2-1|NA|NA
CSVVFSRYNEQFF
TGCAGCGTTGTTTTTTCCCGCTACAATGAGCAGTTCTTC
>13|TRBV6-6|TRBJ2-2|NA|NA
CATRIGGVGELFF
TGTGCCACGCGCATCGGCGGGGTAGGGGAGCTGTTTTTT
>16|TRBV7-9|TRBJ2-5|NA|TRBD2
CASSLGLAGFQETQYF
TGTGCCAGCAGCCTCGGGCTAGCGGGGTTCCAAGAGACCCAGTACTTC
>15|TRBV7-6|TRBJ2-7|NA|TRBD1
CASSLGTGPLYEQYF
TGTGCCAGCAGCTTAGGGACAGGGCCCCTCTACGAGCAGTACTTC
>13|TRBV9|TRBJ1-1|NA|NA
CASRGKMNTEAFF
TGTGCCAGCCGGGGTAAGATGAACACTGAAGCTTTCTTT
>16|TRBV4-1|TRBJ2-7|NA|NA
CASSQDASVPTYEQYF
TGCGCCAGCAGCCAAGATGCCTCCGTTCCTACTTACGAGCAGTACTTC
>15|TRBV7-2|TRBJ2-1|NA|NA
CASSLGPSSYNEQFF
TGTGCCAGCAGCTTAGGGCCGAGCTCCTACAATGAGCAGTTCTTC
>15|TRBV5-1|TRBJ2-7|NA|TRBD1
CASSLKTGGTYEQYF
TGCGCCAGCAGCTTGAAGACAGGGGGCACCTACGAGCAGTACTTC
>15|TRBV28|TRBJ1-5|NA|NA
CASSYGMNSNQPQHF
TGTGCCAGCAGTTACGGGATGAATAGCAATCAGCCCCAGCATTTT
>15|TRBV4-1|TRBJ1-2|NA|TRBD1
CASSPGQGHGYGYTF
TGCGCCAGCAGCCCGGGACAGGGGCATGGGTATGGCTACACCTTC
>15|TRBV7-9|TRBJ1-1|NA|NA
CASSLFDRGGTEAFF
TGTGCCAGCAGCTTATTCGATCGGGGAGGCACTGAAGCTTTCTTT
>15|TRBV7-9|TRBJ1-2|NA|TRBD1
CASSWGLGQTDGYTF
TGTGCCAGCAGCTGGGGATTGGGACAGACTGATGGCTACACCTTC
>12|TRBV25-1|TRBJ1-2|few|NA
CASTGTSYGYTF
TGTGCCAGCACCGGGACGTCTTATGGCTACACCTTC
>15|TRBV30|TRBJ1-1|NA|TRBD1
CAWSPGTGRNTEAFF
TGTGCCTGGAGTCCCGGGACAGGGCGGAACACTGAAGCTTTCTTT
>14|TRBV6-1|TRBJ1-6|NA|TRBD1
CASSAGQGISPLHF
TGTGCCAGCAGTGCGGGACAGGGTATTTCACCCCTCCACTTT
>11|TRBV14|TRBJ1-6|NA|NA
CASSQGGPLHF
TGTGCCAGCAGCCAAGGGGGGCCCCTCCACTTT
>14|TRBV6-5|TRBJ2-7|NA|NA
CASSYSTGRTEQYF
TGTGCCAGCAGTTACTCTACAGGGAGGACCGAGCAGTACTTC
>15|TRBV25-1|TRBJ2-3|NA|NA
CASSLTWGPTDTQYF
TGTGCCAGCAGTTTAACTTGGGGTCCCACAGATACGCAGTATTTT
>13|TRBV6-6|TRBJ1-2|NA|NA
CASSYSSRDGYTF
TGTGCCAGCAGTTACTCGAGTCGGGATGGCTACACCTTC
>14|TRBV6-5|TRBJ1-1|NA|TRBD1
CASSYGAGGPMAFF
TGTGCCAGCAGTTACGGGGCAGGGGGACCTATGGCTTTCTTT
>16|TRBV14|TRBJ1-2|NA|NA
CASSQEGLGIDYGYTF
TGTGCCAGCAGCCAAGAGGGGCTGGGGATAGACTATGGCTACACCTTC
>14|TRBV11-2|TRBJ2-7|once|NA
CASSLEVLIYEQYF
TGTGCCAGCAGCTTAGAAGTTTTGATCTACGAGCAGTACTTC
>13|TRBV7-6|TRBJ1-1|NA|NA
CASSVQGDTEAFF
TGTGCCAGCAGCGTACAGGGTGACACTGAAGCTTTCTTT
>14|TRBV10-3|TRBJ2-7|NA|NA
CAISEAPDGYEQYF
TGTGCCATCAGTGAGGCGCCAGACGGGTACGAGCAGTACTTC